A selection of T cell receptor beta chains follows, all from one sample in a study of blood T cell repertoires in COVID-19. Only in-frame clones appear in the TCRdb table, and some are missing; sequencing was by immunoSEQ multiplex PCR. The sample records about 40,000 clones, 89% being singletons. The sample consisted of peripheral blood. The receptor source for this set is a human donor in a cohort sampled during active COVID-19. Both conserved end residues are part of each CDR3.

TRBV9	CASSEQGSGNTIYF
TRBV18	CASSPWDSDSSGANVLTF
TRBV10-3	CAISESLAGGYEQYF
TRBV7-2	CASSPGLGGGADTDTQYF
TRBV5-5	CASSPGQGSTEAFF
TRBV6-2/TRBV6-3	CASSLRDQPQHF
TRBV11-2	CASSPRRTDSYEQYF
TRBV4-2	CASSQVPGKNYGYTF
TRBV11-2	CASSLDFRLAGAYEQYF
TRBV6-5	CASSYADPGTGELFF
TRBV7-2	CASSPGNSGANVLTF
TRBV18	CASSTVPGQRDYEQYF
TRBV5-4	CASRPTGTTEAFF
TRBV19	CASRDQGARDYGYTF
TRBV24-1	CATSDPRDTLPGNQPQHF
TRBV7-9	CASSHRHAYEQYF
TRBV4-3	CASSQDVRGTGNTIYF
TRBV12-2	CASRLGQGAWSNQPQHF
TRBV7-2	CASSLGQGDGYTF
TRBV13	CASSLGKGLNEQFF
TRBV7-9	CASSPSGETQYF
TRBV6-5	CASRPDRGSYGYTF
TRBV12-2	CASRLGVTGRGANVLTF
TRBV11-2	CASSLGTGDTEAFF
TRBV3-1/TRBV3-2	CASSQVRAVDGYTF
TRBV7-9	CASSPSQGGLSTEAFF
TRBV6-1	CASSEKVPKGTGTPYEQYF
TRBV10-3	CAITMGRATEAFF
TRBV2	CASSGPDRPKGDYGYTF
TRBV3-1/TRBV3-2	CASSQRGGPWGEKLFF
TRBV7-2	CASQTGVGSPLHF
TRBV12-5	CASGLGQGKDHPQHF
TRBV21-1	CASSKRSYEQYF
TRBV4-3	CASSQTTKGFYNEQFF
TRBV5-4	CASSPFGLAGGTSYEQYF
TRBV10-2	CASSGGGPRGTDTQYF
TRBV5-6	CASSSVRDTEAFF
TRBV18	CASSEGALGYEQYF
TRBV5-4	CASSFGTSVLPGELFF
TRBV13	CASSLGGTGIYEQYF
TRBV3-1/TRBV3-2	CASSHSLGGYNSPLHF
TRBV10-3	CAISRQGAIGGTEAFF
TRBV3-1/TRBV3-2	CASSQVQVDLNEKLFF
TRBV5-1	CASSLAPWTQAYEQYF
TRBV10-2	CASSETDRGGEKLFF
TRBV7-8	CASSQTSGGRTDTQYF
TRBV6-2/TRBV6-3	CASSLRDPGQPQHF
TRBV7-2	CASSLDWASYEQYF
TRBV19	CASSRQVSGREGYTF
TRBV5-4	CASSSPGGQGQIYGYTF
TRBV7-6	CASSRQVHSYEQYF
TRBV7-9	CASSFLSYGYTF
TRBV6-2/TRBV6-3	CASSRTGDNQPQHF
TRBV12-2	CASRFFFAEVKDRGSPLHF